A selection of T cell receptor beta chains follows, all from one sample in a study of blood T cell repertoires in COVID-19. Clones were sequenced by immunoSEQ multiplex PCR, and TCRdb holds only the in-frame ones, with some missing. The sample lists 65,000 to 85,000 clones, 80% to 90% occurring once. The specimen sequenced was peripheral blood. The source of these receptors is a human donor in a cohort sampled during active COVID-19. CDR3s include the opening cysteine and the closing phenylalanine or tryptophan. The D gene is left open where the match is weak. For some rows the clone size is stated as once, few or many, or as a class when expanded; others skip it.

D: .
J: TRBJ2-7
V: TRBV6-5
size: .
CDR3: CASSLGRGGQYF
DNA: TGTGCCAGCAGCCTCGGCCGCGGAGGGCAGTACTTC

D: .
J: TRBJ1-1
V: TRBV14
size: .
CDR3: CASSKQASVNTEAFF
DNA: TGTGCCAGCAGCAAACAGGCTTCGGTGAACACTGAAGCTTTCTTT

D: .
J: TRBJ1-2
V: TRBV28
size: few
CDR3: CASCRVAYGYTF
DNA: TGTGCCAGCTGTCGGGTCGCCTATGGCTACACCTTC

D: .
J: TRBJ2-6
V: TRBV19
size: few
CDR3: CASSMSGSGANVLTF
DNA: TGTGCCAGTAGTATGTCAGGTTCTGGGGCCAACGTCCTGACTTTC

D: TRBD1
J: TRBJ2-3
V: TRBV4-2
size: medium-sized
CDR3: CASSQDGRGTGADTQYF
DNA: TGTGCCAGCAGCCAAGATGGCAGGGGGACAGGAGCCGATACGCAGTATTTT

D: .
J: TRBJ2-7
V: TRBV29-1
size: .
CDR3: CSVSSYRSSYEQYF
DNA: TGCAGCGTTTCCTCCTACAGGAGCTCCTACGAGCAGTACTTC

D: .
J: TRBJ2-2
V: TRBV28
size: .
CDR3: CASSIPGSGELFF
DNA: TGTGCCAGCAGCATCCCAGGGTCCGGGGAGCTGTTTTTT

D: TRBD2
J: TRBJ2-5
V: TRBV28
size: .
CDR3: CASSFQGGGVETQYF
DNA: TGTGCCAGCAGTTTTCAGGGCGGGGGGGTAGAGACCCAGTACTTC

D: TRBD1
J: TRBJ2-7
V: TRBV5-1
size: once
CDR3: CASSLTPGQGINEQYF
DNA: TGCGCCAGCAGCTTGACACCGGGACAGGGCATCAACGAGCAGTACTTC

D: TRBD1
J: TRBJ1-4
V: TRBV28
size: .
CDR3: CASRSRQGNFGKLFF
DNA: TGTGCCAGCAGGTCTCGACAGGGAAATTTCGGAAAACTGTTTTTT

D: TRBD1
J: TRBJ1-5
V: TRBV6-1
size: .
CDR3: CASSEIRGQGHQPQHF
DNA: TGTGCCAGCAGTGAAATTAGGGGACAGGGTCATCAGCCCCAGCATTTT

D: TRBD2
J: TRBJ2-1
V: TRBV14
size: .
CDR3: CASSQLGGAANEQFF
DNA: TGTGCCAGCAGCCAGCTCGGGGGGGCGGCAAATGAGCAGTTCTTC

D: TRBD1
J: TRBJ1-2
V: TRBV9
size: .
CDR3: CASSVGDRANYGYTF
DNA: TGTGCCAGCAGCGTGGGGGACAGGGCCAACTATGGCTACACCTTC

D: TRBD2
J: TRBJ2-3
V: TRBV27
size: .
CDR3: CASSWARGGPTDTQYF
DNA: TGTGCCAGCAGTTGGGCGCGGGGGGGACCCACAGATACGCAGTATTTT

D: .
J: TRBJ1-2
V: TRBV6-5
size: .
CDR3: CASSYSLQGDGYTF
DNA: TGTGCCAGCAGTTACTCATTACAGGGAGATGGCTACACCTTC

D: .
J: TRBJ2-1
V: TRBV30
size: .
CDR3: CAWSAGIYNEQFF
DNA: TGTGCCTGGAGTGCCGGGATCTACAATGAGCAGTTCTTC

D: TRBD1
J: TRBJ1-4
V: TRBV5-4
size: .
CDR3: CASSPDRGLPKLFF
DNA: TGTGCCAGCAGCCCGGACAGGGGGTTACCAAAACTGTTTTTT

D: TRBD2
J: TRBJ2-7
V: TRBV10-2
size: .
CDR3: CASSDTSGGHYEQYF
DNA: TGCGCCAGCAGTGATACTAGCGGGGGACACTACGAGCAGTACTTC

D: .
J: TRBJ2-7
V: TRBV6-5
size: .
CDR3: CASSYSNRVYEQYF
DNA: TGTGCCAGCAGTTACTCGAACAGGGTTTACGAGCAGTACTTC

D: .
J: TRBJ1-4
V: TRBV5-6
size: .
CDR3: CASSHGQYNEKLFF
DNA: TGTGCCAGCAGCCATGGACAGTATAATGAAAAACTGTTTTTT

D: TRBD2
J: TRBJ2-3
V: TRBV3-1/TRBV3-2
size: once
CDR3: CASGMGPGLEFTDTQYF
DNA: TGTGCCAGCGGGATGGGGCCGGGACTAGAGTTCACAGATACGCAGTATTTT

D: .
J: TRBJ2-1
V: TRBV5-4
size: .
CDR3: CASSQRTMTYNEQFF
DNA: TGTGCCAGCAGCCAGAGGACTATGACCTACAATGAGCAGTTCTTC

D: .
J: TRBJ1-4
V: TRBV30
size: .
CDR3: CAWSEGANEKLFF
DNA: TGTGCCTGGAGTGAGGGGGCTAATGAAAAACTGTTTTTT

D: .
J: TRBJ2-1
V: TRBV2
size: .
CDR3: CASFLKGEQFF
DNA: TGTGCCAGCTTCCTCAAGGGGGAGCAGTTCTTC

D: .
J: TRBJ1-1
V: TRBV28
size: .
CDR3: CASSVYREPTEAFF
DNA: TGTGCCAGCAGTGTCTACAGGGAACCCACTGAAGCTTTCTTT

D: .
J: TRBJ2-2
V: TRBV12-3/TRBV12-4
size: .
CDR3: CASSYRGTGELFF
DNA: TGTGCCAGCAGTTACCGGGGCACCGGGGAGCTGTTTTTT

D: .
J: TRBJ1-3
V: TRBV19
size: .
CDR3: CASSTREAGNTIYF
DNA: TGTGCCAGTAGCACGCGGGAGGCTGGAAACACCATATATTTT

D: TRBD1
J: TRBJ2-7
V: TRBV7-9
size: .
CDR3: CASSLGGTGIYEQYF
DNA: TGTGCCAGCAGCTTAGGTGGGACAGGGATCTACGAGCAGTACTTC

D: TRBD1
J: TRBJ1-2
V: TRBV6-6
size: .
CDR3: CASSGTGNFHGYTF
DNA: TGTGCCAGCAGTGGGACAGGGAATTTCCATGGCTACACCTTC

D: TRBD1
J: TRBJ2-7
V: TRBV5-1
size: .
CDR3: CASSLTGTNYEQYF
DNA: TGCGCCAGCAGCCTGACAGGGACCAACTACGAGCAGTACTTC

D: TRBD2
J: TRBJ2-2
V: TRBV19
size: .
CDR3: CASSMGAGTNTGELFF
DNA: TGTGCCAGTAGTATGGGAGCGGGGACGAACACCGGGGAGCTGTTTTTT

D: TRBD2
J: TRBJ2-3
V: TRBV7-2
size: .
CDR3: CASSFTGTTSTDTQYF
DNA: TGTGCCAGCAGCTTTACCGGGACTACAAGCACAGATACGCAGTATTTT

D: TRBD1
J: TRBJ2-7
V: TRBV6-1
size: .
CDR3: CASSEIGTGLYEQYF
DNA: TGTGCCAGCAGTGAAATTGGGACAGGCCTCTACGAGCAGTACTTC

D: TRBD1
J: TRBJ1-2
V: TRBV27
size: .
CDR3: CASSLRTGSYGYTF
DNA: TGTGCCAGCAGTCTTAGGACAGGGAGCTATGGCTACACCTTC

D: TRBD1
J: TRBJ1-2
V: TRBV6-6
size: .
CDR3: CASSPRTGDGYTF
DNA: TGTGCCAGCAGCCCTAGGACAGGGGATGGCTACACCTTC

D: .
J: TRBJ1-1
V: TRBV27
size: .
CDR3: CASRRTVNTEAFF
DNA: TGTGCCAGCAGGCGGACAGTGAACACTGAAGCTTTCTTT

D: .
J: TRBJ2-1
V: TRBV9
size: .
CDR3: CASSVEGPGYNEQFF
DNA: TGTGCCAGCAGCGTAGAAGGGCCGGGATACAATGAGCAGTTCTTC

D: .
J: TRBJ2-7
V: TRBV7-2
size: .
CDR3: CASSSYREYEQYF
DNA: TGTGCCAGCAGCTCGTACAGGGAGTACGAGCAGTACTTC

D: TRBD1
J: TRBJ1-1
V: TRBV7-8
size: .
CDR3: CASSSIPGQGWTEAFF
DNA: TGTGCCAGCAGCTCGATTCCGGGACAGGGGTGGACTGAAGCTTTCTTT

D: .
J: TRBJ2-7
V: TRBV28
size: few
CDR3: CASSLIRGGAWNEQYF
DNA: TGTGCCAGCAGTTTGATTAGGGGGGGAGCTTGGAACGAGCAGTACTTC